The 11 T cell receptor beta chains below were found in one sample sequenced in a study of blood T cells in healthy people across ages. PCR was performed a second time for about 7 to 12 cycles using a sample-barcoded 5' primer and a J-beta primer mix. Each CDR3 protein is one row after TCRdb ran MiXCR on the 5' RACE reads. The data hold about 1,800,000 distinct CDR3 sequences, with roughly 27% observed a single time. Input material: blood. Receptors were obtained from a woman in her thirties in good health.

The V call is TRBV10-3, the J call TRBJ2-7, with TRBD1 matching 9 bases. J gave up 2 bases and V 4 bases, and 6 bases lay outside the gene matches. Germline CDR1 and CDR2: ENHRY and SYGVKD. The CDR3 has 15 residues. The CDR3 reads CAISGGQGYPYEQYF. As DNA, the CDR3 is TGTGCCATCAGTGGGGGACAGGGATACCCCTACGAGCAGTACTTC.

This sequence joins TRBV5-1 and TRBJ2-7; weak D call: TRBD2 (6 bases). Germline values: CDR1 SGHRS, CDR2 YFSETQ. With 5 bases removed from V and 1 base from J, the gap between germline ends came to 10 bases. This CDR3 spans 13 amino acids. CDR3 nucleotide sequence: TGCGCCAGCAGGCCGGGAGAATCCTACGAGCAGTACTTC. Translating it yields CASRPGESYEQYF.

This clonotype was seen a handful of times. A junction end diverges from the germline sequence, so it may reflect a read error. V usage is TRBV4-1 and J usage is TRBJ2-3, with 7 bases matching TRBD2. This CDR3 contains 16 residues. Germline CDR1 and CDR2: MGHRA and YSYEKL. The CDR3 DNA follows: TGCGCCGGCAGCCAAACCCTAGCGGTACCCACAGATACGCAGTATTTT. Translating it yields CAGSQTLAVPTDTQYF.

This clonotype was observed at least ten times. The V call is TRBV20-1, the J call TRBJ2-5; TRBD1 is a possible D gene (6 bases). Deletions cut 2 bases from V and 4 bases from J, with 14 bases between. Germline V gives CDR1 DFQATT, CDR2 SNEGSKA (reference sequence). The CDR3 loop spans 14 amino acids. The CDR3: CSARPQGSGETQYF. The CDR3, as DNA: TGCAGTGCTAGACCACAGGGATCGGGAGAGACCCAGTACTTC.

This clonotype occurred many times. J is TRBJ2-5 and V is TRBV7-6; D is perhaps TRBD1 (6 bases). With 1 base removed from V and 6 bases from J, the gap between germline ends came to 15 bases. Germline V lookup: CDR1 SGHVS, CDR2 FNYEAQ. The CDR3 covers 15 residues. The CDR3 is CASSLGGQFTKTQYF. The CDR3 region has the DNA TGTGCCAGCAGCTTAGGGGGGCAATTTACAAAGACCCAGTACTTC.

Points on this clonotype: This may be a read error: a much more frequent sequence differs by one nucleotide. J is TRBJ2-4 and V is TRBV29-1, with 9 bases matching TRBD1. The J call may be incorrect, as the DNA end agrees better with TRBJ2-5. This CDR3 has 13 amino acids. Germline CDR1 is SQVTM and CDR2 is ANQGSEA. This chain's CDR3 is CSGWDRALETQYF. The CDR3 coding sequence is TGCAGCGGCTGGGACAGGGCATTGGAGACCCAGTACTTC.

The V gene is TRBV12-5, the J gene TRBJ1-5; D is unresolved. Trimming took 8 bases from V and 9 from J, leaving 14 bases between them. The CDR3 sequence is 12 residues long. CDR1 is LGHNT and CDR2 is FRNRAP in the germline V gene. The CDR3 loop is CASQVTSGPQHF. DNA of the CDR3: TGTGCTAGTCAGGTAACCTCGGGGCCCCAGCATTTT. Full variable domain (remainder filled in from reference TRBV12-5 and TRBJ1-5): DARVTQTPRHKVTEMGQEVTMRCQPILGHNTVFWYRQTMMQGLELLAYFRNRAPLDDSGMPKDRFSAEMPDATLATLKIQPSEPRDSAVYFCASQVTSGPQHFGDGTRLSIL.

The V call is TRBV20-1, the J call TRBJ2-4; TRBD1 matches at 9 bases. The CDR3 length is 14 residues. Losses at the gene ends were 4 bases for V and 7 bases for J; bases not matched to a gene: 8. In germline, CDR1 is DFQATT, CDR2 SNEGSKA (reference sequence). The CDR3 DNA follows: TGCAGTGCTAACGAGGGACAGGGTAGGAACATTCAGTACTTC. Translating it yields CSANEGQGRNIQYF.

This clonotype has more than one count but fewer than ten. The chain joins TRBV7-9 to TRBJ1-5, with no clear D. The CDR3 spans 14 residues. Per the germline V gene, CDR1 is SEHNR and CDR2 is FQNEAQ (reference sequence). V shed 4 bases and J shed 4 bases, with 11 bases lying between them. In DNA, the CDR3 is TGTGCCAGCAGCTCCCTGACTGCAAATCAGCCCCAGCATTTT. Encoded protein: CASSSLTANQPQHF.

This clonotype was recorded a few times. DNA of the CDR3: TGCGCCAGCAGCTTACCTTCGACCGGGGGGGCTAATGAAAAACTGTTTTTT. It encodes CASSLPSTGGANEKLFF. The chain recombines TRBV5-1 with TRBJ1-4, with D possibly being TRBD1 (5 bases). This CDR3 contains 17 residues. Germline V gene sequence: CDR1 SGHRS, CDR2 YFSETQ. With 2 bases removed from V and 3 bases from J, the gap between germline ends came to 17 bases.

This clonotype was seen many times. This sequence joins TRBV4-3 and TRBJ2-7; D unresolved. This CDR3 has 16 residues. V lost 4 bases and J 0 bases, leaving 16 bases between the germline ends. Germline V gene data show CDR1 as LGHNA and CDR2 as YSLEER. CDR3 residues: CASSPKARSSSYEQYF. The CDR3 bases are TGCGCCAGCAGCCCCAAAGCTAGGTCGAGCTCCTACGAGCAGTACTTC.